This TCR beta chain is from a study of breast tumors, draining lymph nodes, adjacent tissues. Study-level results: Compared with basal-like, luminal-like tumors shared significantly more repertoire with nontumor tissue. Tumor T cell lymph node origin was a supported hypothesis, not proven. Tumors had less TCR diversity than lymph nodes, more than nontumor tissue.

TCRdb used MiXCR to reprocess the multiplex PCR reads, holding one entry per CDR3 protein. Among under 250,000 distinct CDR3 sequences listed, about 30% were seen once. The lymph nodes were axillary draining lymph nodes from breast cancer patients. Ten or more counts support this clonotype. No antigen is known for it. CDR1 and CDR2 (germline): SGHNT, YENEEA. This CDR3 is built from 16 residues. The V gene lost 5 bases and the J gene lost 4 bases, with 17 bases spanning the gap. Sequenced sample: axillary lymph node tissue. The sequence derives from a female donor with breast cancer. Some clones in this sample may be carry-over from other donors' samples. This chain uses TRBV11-3 with TRBJ1-4, with D possibly matching TRBD1 (5 bases). CDR3 DNA: TGTGCCAGCAGCGGAGGGGAGCCAGGGATTAATGAAAAACTGTTTTTT. This translates into CASSGGEPGINEKLFF.